This T cell receptor (beta chain) was observed in a study of control samples from healthy donors and cancer patients (dated by TCRdb to 2018 to 2021). The cysteine opens and the phenylalanine closes a CDR3 of 15 amino acids. Only the CDR3 part of the read is kept: 45 bases, read in frame from the first base. CDR1 and CDR2 are read off the germline V gene as KGHSH and LQKENI. The junction carries 10 bases between V and J, which are trimmed by 1 base and 1 base respectively. The protocol used for the library was the immunoSEQ multiplex PCR assay. TCRdb limited this immuneACCESS table to in-frame rearrangements with V and J called. A share of clones is missing; checked studies link under half to unresolved V genes, and the rest is unexplained. The sample records approximately 150,000 clones, roughly 88% of which are singletons. In total, the top ten clones hold less than 2% of the sample. Of note for this clone: It lacks a known antigen. Base quality data are lacking; no much larger clone is found one base away.

Specimen: blood. The sequence joins TRBV18 to TRBJ1-1, with the D segment identity uncertain. The clonotype was recovered from a man aged 18 to 30 in good health. The CDR3 sequence is CASSPQKVRNTEAFF. The nucleotide sequence is TGTGCCAGCTCACCACAGAAGGTGAGGAACACTGAAGCTTTCTTT. The CDR3 plus the reference TRBV18 and TRBJ1-1 genes for the other parts give the full variable domain: NAGVMQNPRHLVRRRGQEARLRCSPMKGHSHVYWYRQLPEEGLKFMVYLQKENIIDESGMPKERFSAEFPKEGPSILRIQQVVRGDSAAYFCASSPQKVRNTEAFFGQGTRLTVV.